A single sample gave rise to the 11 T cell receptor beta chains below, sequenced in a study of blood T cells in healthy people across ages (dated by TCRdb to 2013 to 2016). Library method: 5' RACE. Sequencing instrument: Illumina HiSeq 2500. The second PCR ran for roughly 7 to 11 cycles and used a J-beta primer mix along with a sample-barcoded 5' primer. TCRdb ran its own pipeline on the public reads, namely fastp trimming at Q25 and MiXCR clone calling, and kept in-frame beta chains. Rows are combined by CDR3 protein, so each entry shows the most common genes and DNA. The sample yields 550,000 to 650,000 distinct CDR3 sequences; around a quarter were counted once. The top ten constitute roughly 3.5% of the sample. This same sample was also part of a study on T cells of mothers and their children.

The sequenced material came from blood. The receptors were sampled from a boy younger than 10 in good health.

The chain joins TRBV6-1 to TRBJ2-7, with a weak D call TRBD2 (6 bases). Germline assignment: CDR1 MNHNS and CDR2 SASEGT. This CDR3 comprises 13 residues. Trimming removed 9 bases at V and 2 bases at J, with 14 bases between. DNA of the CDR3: TGTGCCAGGACCCGGGACTCTACCTACGAGCAGTACTTC. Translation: CARTRDSTYEQYF.

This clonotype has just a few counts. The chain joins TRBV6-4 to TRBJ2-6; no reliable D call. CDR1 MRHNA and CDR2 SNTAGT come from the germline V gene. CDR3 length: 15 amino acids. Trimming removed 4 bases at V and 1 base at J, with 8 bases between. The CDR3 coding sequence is TGTGCCAGCAGTGCGAAGGGATCTGGGGCCAACGTCCTGACTTTC. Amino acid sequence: CASSAKGSGANVLTF.

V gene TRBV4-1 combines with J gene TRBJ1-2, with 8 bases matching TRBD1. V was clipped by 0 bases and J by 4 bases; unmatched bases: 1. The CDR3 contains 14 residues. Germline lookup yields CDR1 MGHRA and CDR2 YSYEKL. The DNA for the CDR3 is TGCGCCAGCAGCCAAGAAACAGGGGGCTATGGCTACACCTTC. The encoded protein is CASSQETGGYGYTF.

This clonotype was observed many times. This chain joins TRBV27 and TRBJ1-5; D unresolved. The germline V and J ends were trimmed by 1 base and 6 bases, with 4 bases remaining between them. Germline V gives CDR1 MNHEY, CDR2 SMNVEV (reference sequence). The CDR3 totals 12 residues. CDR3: CASSLLGQPQHF. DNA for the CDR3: TGTGCCAGCAGTTTATTAGGTCAGCCCCAGCATTTT.

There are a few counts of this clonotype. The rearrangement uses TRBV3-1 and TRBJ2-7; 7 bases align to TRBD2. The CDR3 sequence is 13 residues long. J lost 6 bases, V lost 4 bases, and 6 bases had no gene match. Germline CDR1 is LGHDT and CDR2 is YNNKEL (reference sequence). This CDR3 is CASSRIVAGEQYF. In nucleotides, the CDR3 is TGTGCCAGCAGCCGCATAGTAGCGGGCGAGCAGTACTTC.

As DNA, the CDR3 is TGCAGTGCTACCAACAGGGGCGGGGTTGAAGAGCAGTACTTC. Amino acid sequence: CSATNRGGVEEQYF. This sequence joins TRBV20-1 and TRBJ2-7, with D perhaps TRBD1 (7 bases). CDR3 size: 14 residues. Trimming took 4 bases from V and 7 from J, leaving 20 bases between them. Per germline, CDR1 DFQATT and CDR2 SNEGSKA (reference sequence).

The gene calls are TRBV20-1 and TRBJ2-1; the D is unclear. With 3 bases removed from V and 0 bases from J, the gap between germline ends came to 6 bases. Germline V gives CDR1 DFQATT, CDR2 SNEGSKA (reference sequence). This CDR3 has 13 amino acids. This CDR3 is CSASMSSYNEQFF. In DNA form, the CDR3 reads TGCAGTGCTAGCATGAGCTCCTACAATGAGCAGTTCTTC.

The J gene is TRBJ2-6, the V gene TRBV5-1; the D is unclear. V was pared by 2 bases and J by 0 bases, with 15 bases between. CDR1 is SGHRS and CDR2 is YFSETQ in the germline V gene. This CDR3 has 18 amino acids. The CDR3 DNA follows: TGCGCCAGCAGCTTCAAGCAGGTTCCCACCTCTGGGGCCAACGTCCTGACTTTC. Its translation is CASSFKQVPTSGANVLTF.

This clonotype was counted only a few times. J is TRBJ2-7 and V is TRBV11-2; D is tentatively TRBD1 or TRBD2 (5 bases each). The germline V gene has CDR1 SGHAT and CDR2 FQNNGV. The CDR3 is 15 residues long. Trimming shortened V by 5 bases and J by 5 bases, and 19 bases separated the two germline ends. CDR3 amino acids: CASSRWLGRDNEQYF. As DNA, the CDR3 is TGTGCCAGCAGCCGTTGGCTGGGACGAGATAACGAGCAGTACTTC.

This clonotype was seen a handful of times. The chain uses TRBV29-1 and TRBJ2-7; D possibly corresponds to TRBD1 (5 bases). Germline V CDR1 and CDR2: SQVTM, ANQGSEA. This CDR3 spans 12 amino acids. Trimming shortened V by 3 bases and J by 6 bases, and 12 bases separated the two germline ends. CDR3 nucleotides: TGCAGCGTTGACTCAACAGGTTTCGAGCAGTACTTC. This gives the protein CSVDSTGFEQYF.

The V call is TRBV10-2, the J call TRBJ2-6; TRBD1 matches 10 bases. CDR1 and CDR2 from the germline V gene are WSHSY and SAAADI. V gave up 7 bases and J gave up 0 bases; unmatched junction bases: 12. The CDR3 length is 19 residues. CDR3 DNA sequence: TGCGCCAGCACCAACTTACGGGGACAGGGGAGCTCTGGGGCCAACGTCCTGACTTTC. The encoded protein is CASTNLRGQGSSGANVLTF.